This TCR beta chain was found in a study of blood T cell repertoires in COVID-19. For the study at large: COVID-19 samples, acute and convalescent, were from the United States, Italy and Spain. T cells, B-cell-depleted T cells, or PBMCs provided the cDNA or gDNA that served as material.

This clone came up once. In the original workflow: Amplification with reference gene primers provided the estimates of nucleated cell counts. The data were produced by immunoSEQ multiplex PCR, yet TCRdb's version contains in-frame clones alone and is incomplete. V and J calls and clone size come straight from that table; D and trimming were deduced from the DNA. Of roughly 180,000 clones listed, more than 70% are singletons. V was clipped by 0 bases and J by 5 bases; unmatched bases: 6. The CDR3 totals 15 residues. Germline-derived CDR1 and CDR2 are SGHNT and YYREEE (reference sequence). The material sequenced was peripheral blood. The sequence came from a woman of 80 years or more with active or convalescent COVID-19. The gene calls are TRBV5-4 and TRBJ2-7; 9 nucleotides match TRBD2. The CDR3 protein is CASSLVAGAGDEQYF. In DNA, the CDR3 is TGTGCCAGCAGCTTGGTAGCGGGGGCCGGGGACGAGCAGTACTTC.